The TCR beta chain described here comes from a study of cytomegalovirus exposure and HLA in healthy donors. Overall study context: The roughly 130 validation repertoires, a later analysis reported, used the same platform as the 550 to 700 repertoires from the first cohort. Overall study findings and caveats: Across donors, most TCRs were seen rarely, yet some public ones were widespread.

The protocol was immunoSEQ multiplex PCR, while the TCRdb copy is restricted to in-frame clones and leaves out a portion. The sample contains 140,000 or so clones, approximately 90% of which appear only once. Per germline, CDR1 SNHLY and CDR2 FYNNEI. The CDR3 length is 14 residues. The V and J ends lost 6 bases and 1 base respectively, with 12 bases between them. The approximately 120-subject validation cohort, separate from the approximately 670-subject first cohort, included the donors. In the case of this clone: The target antigen is unknown.

Sample: PBMCs. The chain joins TRBV2 to TRBJ1-1; tentative D call: TRBD1 (6 bases). This clonotype was obtained from a man in his late teens or twenties in good health and CMV-seropositive. The CDR3 region has the DNA TGTGCCAGCAGGGTAATGACAGGGAACACTGAAGCTTTCTTT. Amino acid sequence: CASRVMTGNTEAFF.